The clone carrying this TCR beta chain has a count of ten or more. What it binds is not known. Germline CDR1 SGHNT, CDR2 YYREEE (reference sequence). This CDR3 comprises 12 residues. Trimming took off 1 base at V and 6 bases at J, with 8 bases between the two ends. This sample was taken from a study of T-cell memory formation after mild COVID-19. Study conclusions and caveats: Clones shrinking between day 15 and 85 showed a balanced CD4/CD8 split, and those that grew later tilted toward CD4+.

From the 5' RACE reads, TCRdb called clonotypes with MiXCR, one entry per CDR3 protein. This sample has around 180,000 distinct CDR3 sequences, with around 18% found just once. The chain couples TRBV5-4 to TRBJ2-7; D is undetermined. This sequence originates from a man aged 18 to 35 who had mild COVID-19 (a few samples of this study predate the infection). Cell type and time point are not known. The material sequenced was PBMCs or a T cell subset sorted from them (not recorded which). This chain's CDR3 is CASSLIGTEQYF. The CDR3 DNA follows: TGTGCCAGCAGCTTGATAGGAACCGAGCAGTACTTC.